Given below is one T cell receptor (beta chain) in context. Antigen unknown. Germline CDR1 MGHRA, CDR2 YSYEKL. Trimming removed 3 bases from V and 1 base from J, with 19 bases in between. The CDR3 consists of 17 residues. This entry is derived from a study of blood T cells in healthy people across ages. Study findings and constraints: Possibly confounding the expanded clonotype changes was the fact that donor CMV status was unknown. While age rose, TCR beta diversity per million T cells dropped in a roughly linear way.

Using a J-beta primer mix together with a sample-barcoded 5' primer, a second PCR was run for roughly 7 to 12 cycles. A template-switch adaptor that had 12 random nucleotides put a tag on each cDNA molecule. Each CDR3 protein gets one entry after TCRdb re-called the 5' RACE reads with MiXCR. Of 800,000 to 900,000 distinct CDR3 sequences detected, 62% appear once; the ten largest clones hold about a quarter. The clonotype was recovered from a man aged 30 to 39 in good health. Sequenced: blood. This rearrangement joins TRBV4-1 to TRBJ2-7; either TRBD1 or TRBD2 may fit D (7 bases each). The DNA of the CDR3 is TGCGCCAGCAGCCATGCCCAGGGGGGGCAGGATTCCTACGAGCAGTACTTC. It is translated as CASSHAQGGQDSYEQYF.